These 25 T cell receptor beta chains came from one sample sequenced in a study of CD8+ T cells in alopecia areata. Following RNA extraction, reverse transcription yielded cDNA that acted as the sequencing template. The table came from immunoSEQ multiplex PCR; TCRdb's copy has only in-frame clones and leaves some out. The sample yields approximately 110,000 clones, without any singletons. Sequencing was performed on lesional skin. The origin of the receptors is a C3H/HeJ mouse with alopecia areata. This strain's MHC haplotype is H2-k.

Regarding this clone: Here the gene names and germline are mouse. The CDR3 is CASTPTGTISNERLFF. The sequenced part of the CDR3 DNA is TGTGCCAGCACCCCAACCGGGACAATTTCCAACGAA. The rearrangement uses TRBV19 and TRBJ1-4, with D maybe TRBD1 (6 bases). The read ends 4 residues early relative to the CDR3; the germline J gene fills the gap. The CDR3 is 16 residues long. Germline values: CDR1 FNHDT, CDR2 SITEND (reference sequence). V dropped 6 bases and J dropped 0 bases, with 15 bases sitting between them.

This clone has a handful of counts. The genes are named according to mouse. The CDR3 end is not reached by the read, which stops 4 residues before it; the germline J gene fills it in. This sequence joins TRBV13-2 and TRBJ2-1, with D tentatively TRBD2 (5 bases). The CDR3 has 13 amino acids. The V gene's germline CDR1 is NNHNN and CDR2 SYGAGS (reference sequence). The germline V and J ends were trimmed by 2 bases and 4 bases, with 7 bases remaining between them. Partial CDR3 DNA: TGTGCCAGCGGTGAGACTGATTATGCT. Protein: CASGETDYA. The full CDR3 reads CASGETDYAEQFF.

This clone was counted a few times. Any gene name here is a mouse gene name. Partial CDR3 DNA: TGCACCTGCAGTGCAGTCTGGGGATCCTAT. Translation: CTCSAVWGSY. The whole CDR3 reads CTCSAVWGSYEQYF. This chain connects TRBV1 to TRBJ2-7, with D possibly matching TRBD2 (6 bases). Read sequence stops 4 residues before the CDR3 end, and the germline J gene provides the missing end. Trimming left V 1 base short and J 1 base short, with 8 bases between. Germline-derived CDR1 and CDR2 are NSQYPW and LRSPGD (reference sequence). The CDR3 has 14 residues.

The sample holds a few counts of this clone. Gene names follow the mouse nomenclature. The read ends 4 residues before the CDR3 terminus; that terminus is restored from the germline J gene. The chain joins TRBV13-3 to TRBJ2-5, with D tentatively TRBD2 (6 bases). The CDR3 runs 14 residues. The germline V gene encodes CDR1 NNHDY and CDR2 SYVADS. Trimming stripped 5 bases from V and 0 bases from J, with 10 bases between. CDR3 residues: CASRAGDNQDTQYF. Incomplete CDR3 DNA: TGTGCCAGCAGAGCTGGGGATAACCAAGAC.

There are many counts of this clone. Germline and genes here are mouse. The read finishes 4 residues shy of the CDR3 end, and the germline J gene is used to complete it. The rearrangement joins TRBV1 to TRBJ2-2, with TRBD1 as a possible D gene (6 bases). CDR1 is NSQYPW and CDR2 is LRSPGD in the germline V gene (reference sequence). The CDR3 extends over 15 amino acids. Trimming removed 6 bases at V and 0 bases at J, with 11 bases between. CDR3 region: CTCRRQATNTGQLYF. The sequenced part of the CDR3 DNA is TGCACCTGCAGGAGACAGGCAACAAACACCGGG.

A note on this clone: The gene names here belong to mouse. The sequenced fragment ends 4 residues before the CDR3 boundary, so the rest is inferred from the germline J gene. This chain uses TRBV19 with TRBJ2-2; D possibly corresponds to TRBD1 (6 bases). V was clipped by 9 bases and J by 2 bases, with 14 bases between them. Germline loops: CDR1 FNHDT, CDR2 SITEND (reference sequence). The CDR3 covers 14 residues. CDR3 bases read: TGTGCCACCCCGACAGGAGAGAACACCGGG. It yields the protein CATPTGENTG. The whole CDR3 protein reads CATPTGENTGQLYF.

Concerning this clone: Each gene name is a mouse one. CDR3 DNA, as far as it was read: TGTGCCAGCAGTGGACTGGGGGGGCGTTCCTAT. This gives the protein CASSGLGGRSY. The CDR3 reads in full as CASSGLGGRSYEQYF. This rearrangement joins TRBV13-1 to TRBJ2-7; 12 nucleotides line up with TRBD2. The sequenced fragment ends 4 residues before the CDR3 boundary, so the rest is inferred from the germline J gene. CDR1 and CDR2 (germline): NSHNY, SYGAGN. The CDR3 contains 15 residues. J lost 1 base, V lost 3 bases, and 2 bases had no gene match.

With respect to this clone: Gene names refer to mouse genes. The read comes to an end 4 residues before the CDR3 does, leaving the germline J gene to fill in the end. The chain carries TRBV13-1 and TRBJ2-2; 10 bases match TRBD2. This CDR3 is built from 16 residues. Per germline, CDR1 NSHNY and CDR2 SYGAGN. J was trimmed by 4 bases and V by 2 bases; bases with no gene match: 5. The sequenced CDR3 bases are TGTGCCAGCAGTGACCCTGGGGGGGCTGCCACCGGG. It translates to CASSDPGGAATG. The whole CDR3 sequence is CASSDPGGAATGQLYF.

There are many counts of this clone. DNA and listed protein disagree at residue 10, so the protein shown here was translated from the DNA. Gene labels here are mouse ones. Read sequence stops 3 residues before the CDR3 end, and the germline J gene provides the missing end. The V and J genes are TRBV13-3 and TRBJ1-6, with TRBD1 as a possible D gene (6 bases). TRBJ1-6 counts as an open reading frame of uncertain function. Per the germline V gene, CDR1 is NNHDY and CDR2 is SYVADS. The CDR3 spans 13 residues. V was clipped by 9 bases and J by 4 bases, with 11 bases between them. The CDR3 bases that were read are TGTGCCATCCGGGACACATATAATTCGCCC. Translating it yields CAIRDTYNSP. The full CDR3 sequence reads CAIRDTYNSPLYF.

This clone has more than one count but fewer than ten. Gene names denote mouse genes. Read coverage stops 4 residues before the CDR3 terminus; the germline J gene supplies the remainder. V usage is TRBV19 and J usage is TRBJ2-7; a possible D gene is TRBD1 (5 bases). Germline V gene sequence: CDR1 FNHDT, CDR2 SITEND (reference sequence). The CDR3 extends over 11 amino acids. V lost 7 bases and J 1 base, leaving 6 bases between the germline ends. This CDR3 reads CASAGSYEQYF. The DNA read from the CDR3 is TGTGCCAGCGCAGGGTCCTAT. Full variable domain (outside the CDR3, taken from reference TRBV19 and TRBJ2-7): GGIITQTPKFLIGQEGQKLTLKCQQNFNHDTMYWYRQDSGKGLRLIYYSITENDLQKGDLSEGYDASREKKSSFSLTVTSAQKNEMAVFLCASAGSYEQYFGPGTRLTVL.

This clone was observed at least ten times. The gene names given are mouse names. From the germline J gene comes the end of the CDR3, since the read stops 4 residues before it. This rearrangement joins TRBV13-3 to TRBJ2-1, with D possibly being TRBD2 (5 bases). V lost 2 bases and J lost 1, with 10 bases in between. Germline V lookup: CDR1 NNHDY, CDR2 SYVADS. This CDR3 has 15 residues. CDR3 loop: CASSEGWENYAEQFF. Partial CDR3 DNA: TGTGCCAGCAGTGAGGGCTGGGAGAACTATGCT.

This clone was counted between two and nine times. Any gene name here is a mouse gene name. The CDR3 goes on 4 residues after the read ends, and that part is filled in from the germline J gene. This chain joins TRBV17 and TRBJ2-3; D may be TRBD1 (6 bases). There are 15 residues in the CDR3. CDR1 and CDR2 (germline): MNHDT, YYDKIL. Deletions cut 6 bases from V and 0 bases from J, with 13 bases between. Partial CDR3 DNA: TGTGCTAGCAGGCCGGGGACAACTAGTGCAGAA. Protein product: CASRPGTTSAE. The CDR3 in its entirety is CASRPGTTSAETLYF.

This clone occurred many times. All gene names here are mouse names. With the read ending 4 residues before the CDR3 end, the germline J gene is used to fill in that end. This chain joins TRBV17 and TRBJ2-1, with 7 bases that match TRBD1. This CDR3 spans 15 amino acids. The trim removed 1 base at V and 0 bases at J, leaving 0 bases unmatched. CDR1 and CDR2 (germline): MNHDT, YYDKIL. CDR3 sequence reads: CASSRGDSNYAEQFF. CDR3 DNA (partial): TGTGCTAGCAGTAGAGGGGACAGTAACTATGCT. The whole variable domain, remainder taken from reference TRBV17 and TRBJ2-1, is DTTVKQNPRYKLARVGKPVNLICSQTMNHDTMYWYQKKPNQAPKLLLFYYDKILNREADTFEKFQSSRPNNSFCSLYIGSAGLEYSAMYLCASSRGDSNYAEQFFGPGTRLTVL.

This clone has more than one count but fewer than ten. The germline and genes are mouse ones. Incomplete CDR3 DNA: TGCACCTGCAGTGACAGGGGCCCAAACACA. It codes for CTCSDRGPNT. The entire CDR3 protein is CTCSDRGPNTEVFF. The chain has TRBV1 and TRBJ1-1; 7 positions match TRBD1. The CDR3 end lies 4 residues beyond the end of the read and is filled in from the germline J gene. The length of the CDR3 is 14 residues. Germline V lookup: CDR1 NSQYPW, CDR2 LRSPGD (reference sequence). J gave up 0 bases and V 4 bases, and 2 bases lay outside the gene matches. The entire variable domain, with the rest obtained from reference TRBV1 and TRBJ1-1, is as follows: VTLLEQNPRWRLVPRGQAVNLRCILKNSQYPWMSWYQQDLQKQLQWLFTLRSPGDKEVKSLPGADYLATRVTDTELRLQVANMSQGRTLYCTCSDRGPNTEVFFGKGTRLTVV.

This clone was seen at least ten times. Genes and germline are mouse. Coverage ceases 4 residues before the CDR3 finishes, and the germline J gene fills in the end. This chain uses TRBV13-3 with TRBJ2-7; D may be TRBD1 (5 bases). Germline V CDR1 and CDR2: NNHDY, SYVADS. This CDR3 is 12 amino acids long. The CDR3: CASGAGNYEQYF. The sequenced CDR3 bases are TGTGCCAGCGGAGCAGGGAATTAT.

Comments on this clone: Genes and germline come from the mouse. The read ends 4 residues early relative to the CDR3; the germline J gene fills the gap. V usage is TRBV12-1 and J usage is TRBJ1-2; TRBD1 might be the D (5 bases). Trimming stripped 2 bases from V and 0 bases from J, with 9 bases between. The germline V gene has CDR1 SGHSN and CDR2 HYEKVE. CDR3 length: 14 residues. The part of the CDR3 DNA that was read is TGTGCCAGCTCTCCCGCAGGGCCAAACTCC. Translation gives CASSPAGPNS. In full, the CDR3 is CASSPAGPNSDYTF.

As to this clone: Germline and genes: mouse. The DNA read from the CDR3 is TGTGCCAGCGTCCGGGACAGGGGAGAAGAA. This sequence encodes CASVRDRGEE. The full CDR3 is CASVRDRGEETLYF. This chain links TRBV13-3 with TRBJ2-3; TRBD1 matches 10 bases. The read gets to within 4 residues of the CDR3 end, and the germline J gene fills in the rest. The CDR3 sequence is 14 residues long. Germline V gene sequence: CDR1 NNHDY, CDR2 SYVADS.

This clone was seen a handful of times. TCRdb's protein and the DNA translation differ at residue 13; the protein here comes from the DNA. The gene names given are mouse names. Read sequence stops 3 residues before the CDR3 end, and the germline J gene provides the missing end. The chain has TRBV1 and TRBJ1-6, with TRBD1 as a possible D gene (5 bases). TRBJ1-6 has ORF status, its function being uncertain. Between the trimmed V and J ends, which lost 5 bases and 0 bases, there was a span of 11 bases. Germline lookup yields CDR1 NSQYPW and CDR2 LRSPGD (reference sequence). This CDR3 spans 16 amino acids. CDR3 residues: CTCSPPGNSYNSPLYF. The CDR3 DNA, read in part, is TGCACCTGCAGTCCCCCAGGGAATTCCTATAATTCGCCC.

In the case of this clone: Gene names denote mouse genes. The read ends 4 residues shy of where the CDR3 ends; the end is completed using the germline J gene. This sequence joins TRBV17 and TRBJ2-1; 10 bases are a match to TRBD1. Germline CDR1 MNHDT, CDR2 YYDKIL. J lost 3 bases, V lost 7 bases, and 3 bases had no gene match. The CDR3 extends over 14 amino acids. The sequenced CDR3 bases are TGTGCTAGCACGGGACAGGGGCCCTATGCT. Residues: CASTGQGPYA. The whole CDR3 is CASTGQGPYAEQFF.

This clone was detected many times. Germline and genes: mouse. The CDR3 end falls 4 residues outside the read, so it is completed with the germline J gene. The gene calls are TRBV13-3 and TRBJ1-1, with TRBD1 as a possible D gene (5 bases). CDR1 and CDR2 (germline): NNHDY, SYVADS. This CDR3 spans 14 amino acids. Trimming left V 4 bases short and J 0 bases short, with 10 bases between. The CDR3 loop is CASSHGQANTEVFF. CDR3 DNA (partial): TGTGCCAGCAGTCACGGACAAGCAAACACA.

There are many counts of this clone. Gene names denote mouse genes. The read ends 4 residues shy of where the CDR3 ends; the end is completed using the germline J gene. The rearrangement joins TRBV13-3 to TRBJ2-5, with D possibly matching TRBD1 (6 bases). The CDR3 sequence is 14 residues long. Germline V CDR1 and CDR2: NNHDY, SYVADS. CDR3 region: CASSDTGTKDTQYF. The CDR3 bases that were read are TGTGCCAGCAGTGACACCGGGACAAAAGAC.

A note on this clone: Gene names denote mouse genes. The CDR3 goes on 4 residues after the read ends, and that part is filled in from the germline J gene. The chain couples TRBV13-1 to TRBJ1-1; 7 nucleotides match TRBD1. Per the germline V gene, CDR1 is NSHNY and CDR2 is SYGAGN. The CDR3 runs to 13 residues. Incomplete CDR3 DNA: TGTGCCAGCAGGGCCACAGGGGTGCCA. Amino acid sequence: CASRATGVP. The entire CDR3 protein is CASRATGVPEVFF.

As regards this clone: The gene names given are mouse names. The read stops 4 residues short of the end of the CDR3; the missing end is completed from the germline J gene. V usage is TRBV1 and J usage is TRBJ1-1; 8 bases agree with TRBD1. The CDR3 sequence is 15 residues long. CDR1 NSQYPW and CDR2 LRSPGD come from the germline V gene (reference sequence). V was pared by 5 bases and J by 4 bases, with 9 bases of the junction left unmatched. CDR3 sequence: CTCSSLDRGGTEVFF. The sequenced part of the CDR3 DNA is TGCACCTGCAGTTCCCTCGACAGGGGTGGCACA.

In regard to this clone: TCRdb's protein and the translated DNA diverge at residue 12; the protein reported here is the translation of the DNA. The genes are named according to mouse. The read halts 3 residues ahead of the CDR3 end, with the missing end drawn from the germline J gene. The J gene is TRBJ1-3, the V gene TRBV19; TRBD1 agrees at 8 bases. The germline V gene has CDR1 FNHDT and CDR2 SITEND (reference sequence). The trim removed 4 bases at V and 3 bases at J, leaving 6 bases unmatched. The CDR3 totals 15 residues. CDR3 DNA (partial): TGTGCCAGCAGTGCGGACAGGGAAGATGGAAATACG. Its protein is CASSADREDGNT. The full CDR3 protein reads CASSADREDGNTLYF.

This clone was found a few times. Gene names follow the mouse nomenclature. The CDR3 end lies 4 residues beyond the end of the read and is filled in from the germline J gene. The V gene is TRBV1, the J gene TRBJ2-7; TRBD2 aligns across 9 bases. CDR1 is NSQYPW, CDR2 LRSPGD, per germline (reference sequence). J lost 3 bases, V lost 0 bases, and 6 bases had no gene match. The CDR3 length is 16 residues. CDR3 loop: CTCSAERLGAVYEQYF. The CDR3 DNA, read in part, is TGCACCTGCAGTGCAGAGCGACTGGGGGCCGTCTAT. The full variable domain, with the rest looked up from reference TRBV1 and TRBJ2-7, is VTLLEQNPRWRLVPRGQAVNLRCILKNSQYPWMSWYQQDLQKQLQWLFTLRSPGDKEVKSLPGADYLATRVTDTELRLQVANMSQGRTLYCTCSAERLGAVYEQYFGPGTRLTVL.